The present T cell receptor beta chain was sequenced within a study of identical twins. The ends were cut back, 4 bases at V and 4 bases at J, with 16 bases in the middle. The CDR3 spans 14 residues. The germline gives CDR1 SQVTM, CDR2 ANQGSEA. In its sample, this clonotype was seen many times. Addition of a universal primer site occurred through template switching, and cDNA carried unique molecular identifiers. TCRdb ran MiXCR on the 5' RACE reads and lists one entry per CDR3 protein. The sample carries some 1,600,000 distinct CDR3 sequences, about 32% recorded once. The receptor was isolated from a newborn girl in good health. This rearrangement joins TRBV29-1 to TRBJ1-2; tentative D call: TRBD1 (5 bases). Sequences were obtained from cord blood. CDR3 in DNA: TGCAGCGTTGCAACAGGATCGGCTCTCTATGGCTACACCTTC. Its protein product is CSVATGSALYGYTF. Combining the CDR3 with reference TRBV29-1 and TRBJ1-2 gives the whole variable domain SAVISQKPSRDICQRGTSLTIQCQVDSQVTMMFWYRQQPGQSLTLIATANQGSEATYESGFVIDKFPISRPNLTFSTLTVSNMSPEDSSIYLCSVATGSALYGYTFGSGTRLTVV.